The rows below give T cell receptor beta chains drawn from one sample of a study of blood T cell repertoires in COVID-19. TCRdb's table, derived via immunoSEQ multiplex PCR, lists solely in-frame clones and lacks some. The table shows a few hundred thousand clones, with 85% to 90% occurring only once. What was sequenced was PBMCs or T cells enriched from blood (not recorded which). These receptors originate from a man younger than 40 who had recovered from COVID-19. Both conserved end residues are trimmed from each CDR3. Each record gives: V gene, J gene, D gene, CDR3 protein. A D gene is named only where the DNA matches it firmly.

v_gene: TRBV12-3/TRBV12-4
j_gene: TRBJ1-1
d_gene: .
CDR3aa: ASSFQVNTEAF

v_gene: TRBV6-5
j_gene: TRBJ2-7
d_gene: .
CDR3aa: ASSLTHDEDYEQY

v_gene: TRBV10-1
j_gene: TRBJ2-5
d_gene: .
CDR3aa: ASSAAVEETQY

v_gene: TRBV7-6
j_gene: TRBJ2-5
d_gene: .
CDR3aa: ASSRQGGGPGETQY

v_gene: TRBV4-1
j_gene: TRBJ1-1
d_gene: TRBD1
CDR3aa: ASSPGQGARSEAF

v_gene: TRBV30
j_gene: TRBJ1-1
d_gene: TRBD1
CDR3aa: AGNSGTGNTEAF

v_gene: TRBV4-2
j_gene: TRBJ2-1
d_gene: .
CDR3aa: ASSTSTGGEQF

v_gene: TRBV15
j_gene: TRBJ2-1
d_gene: .
CDR3aa: ATSRTGYNEQF

v_gene: TRBV10-2
j_gene: TRBJ2-5
d_gene: .
CDR3aa: ASSDDNQETQY

v_gene: TRBV5-6
j_gene: TRBJ2-7
d_gene: TRBD1
CDR3aa: ASSLGQGFEQY

v_gene: TRBV3-1/TRBV3-2
j_gene: TRBJ1-3
d_gene: TRBD1
CDR3aa: ASSGHGRGTGNTIY

v_gene: TRBV3-1/TRBV3-2
j_gene: TRBJ2-3
d_gene: TRBD2
CDR3aa: ASSRSRGGPGGGVDTQY

v_gene: TRBV27
j_gene: TRBJ1-2
d_gene: TRBD1
CDR3aa: ASSDPGQGRYGYT

v_gene: TRBV4-2
j_gene: TRBJ2-6
d_gene: TRBD1
CDR3aa: ASSQGTGSGANVLT

v_gene: TRBV6-6
j_gene: TRBJ2-5
d_gene: .
CDR3aa: ASSYSSVQETQY

v_gene: TRBV10-2
j_gene: TRBJ2-7
d_gene: TRBD2
CDR3aa: ASSGGGTPYEQY

v_gene: TRBV2
j_gene: TRBJ1-3
d_gene: .
CDR3aa: ASQRDDGNTIY

v_gene: TRBV7-2
j_gene: TRBJ2-5
d_gene: TRBD2
CDR3aa: ASNQHSGKFGTQY

v_gene: TRBV6-1
j_gene: TRBJ2-5
d_gene: TRBD2
CDR3aa: ASSGGLSGGQETQY

v_gene: TRBV3-1/TRBV3-2
j_gene: TRBJ1-4
d_gene: TRBD1
CDR3aa: ASRGRGRGEKLF

v_gene: TRBV5-1
j_gene: TRBJ2-5
d_gene: .
CDR3aa: ASSLDRGAGYQETQY

v_gene: TRBV21-1
j_gene: TRBJ2-7
d_gene: .
CDR3aa: ASSKENEVAYEQY

v_gene: TRBV5-4
j_gene: TRBJ2-3
d_gene: TRBD2
CDR3aa: ASSLGSLAGGLGDTQY

v_gene: TRBV23-1
j_gene: TRBJ2-2
d_gene: TRBD2
CDR3aa: ASSQPWGGNDTGELF

v_gene: TRBV6-5
j_gene: TRBJ2-1
d_gene: .
CDR3aa: ASSPRLVGEQF

v_gene: TRBV28
j_gene: TRBJ1-1
d_gene: .
CDR3aa: ASSYQSGKLNTEAF

v_gene: TRBV12-3/TRBV12-4
j_gene: TRBJ1-5
d_gene: .
CDR3aa: ASSSGNQPQH

v_gene: TRBV5-4
j_gene: TRBJ2-7
d_gene: TRBD1
CDR3aa: ASSIDRVGEQY

v_gene: TRBV6-1
j_gene: TRBJ2-4
d_gene: TRBD1
CDR3aa: ASREGGSQGAWNIQY

v_gene: TRBV5-4
j_gene: TRBJ2-5
d_gene: TRBD2
CDR3aa: ASSRGTSGETQY

v_gene: TRBV14
j_gene: TRBJ2-2
d_gene: .
CDR3aa: ASSRGVGLRAGELF

v_gene: TRBV10-3
j_gene: TRBJ1-2
d_gene: TRBD1
CDR3aa: AISREGTGGNFNYGYT

v_gene: TRBV9
j_gene: TRBJ2-1
d_gene: TRBD2
CDR3aa: ASSPSVAGGGYNEQF

v_gene: TRBV24-1
j_gene: TRBJ2-4
d_gene: TRBD2
CDR3aa: ATSDSGGPENIQY

v_gene: TRBV4-1
j_gene: TRBJ1-2
d_gene: TRBD1
CDR3aa: ASSQPRDRARYGYT

v_gene: TRBV6-5
j_gene: TRBJ1-2
d_gene: .
CDR3aa: ASSYGKGDGYT

v_gene: TRBV6-5
j_gene: TRBJ1-4
d_gene: .
CDR3aa: AIRPAVNEKLF

v_gene: TRBV18
j_gene: TRBJ1-6
d_gene: .
CDR3aa: ATGGGYNSPLH

v_gene: TRBV2
j_gene: TRBJ2-7
d_gene: TRBD1
CDR3aa: ASRDPTGGLGEQY

v_gene: TRBV5-1
j_gene: TRBJ1-6
d_gene: TRBD1
CDR3aa: ASSLAGTGNSPLH

v_gene: TRBV6-5
j_gene: TRBJ1-2
d_gene: .
CDR3aa: ASSYFPRTQGYGYT

v_gene: TRBV6-5
j_gene: TRBJ2-7
d_gene: .
CDR3aa: ASRTKGYEQY

v_gene: TRBV20-1
j_gene: TRBJ1-2
d_gene: .
CDR3aa: SASTPNYGYT

v_gene: TRBV11-2
j_gene: TRBJ1-6
d_gene: TRBD1
CDR3aa: ASSSGRTGRRGNSPLH

v_gene: TRBV18
j_gene: TRBJ2-7
d_gene: TRBD2
CDR3aa: ASSPVASGGYEQY

v_gene: TRBV7-2
j_gene: TRBJ1-1
d_gene: .
CDR3aa: ASSLVSGNTEAF

v_gene: TRBV30
j_gene: TRBJ2-3
d_gene: .
CDR3aa: AWSVVGTGSY

v_gene: TRBV19
j_gene: TRBJ1-5
d_gene: .
CDR3aa: ASDPDIYSNQPQH

v_gene: TRBV5-1
j_gene: TRBJ2-7
d_gene: .
CDR3aa: ASSPKSGQGYEQY

v_gene: TRBV28
j_gene: TRBJ2-5
d_gene: TRBD2
CDR3aa: ASSDSGRGRVQETQY

v_gene: TRBV11-2
j_gene: TRBJ2-2
d_gene: TRBD2
CDR3aa: ASSLRRLAQNTGELF

v_gene: TRBV1
j_gene: TRBJ2-7
d_gene: .
CDR3aa: TSSQDTSGTYEQY

v_gene: TRBV11-3
j_gene: TRBJ2-5
d_gene: .
CDR3aa: ASSLDSGSGSETQY

v_gene: TRBV4-1
j_gene: TRBJ1-1
d_gene: TRBD1
CDR3aa: ASSQVQGTEAF

v_gene: TRBV5-1
j_gene: TRBJ2-3
d_gene: TRBD1
CDR3aa: ASSLGTGWTDTQY

v_gene: TRBV2
j_gene: TRBJ2-3
d_gene: TRBD1
CDR3aa: ASINPGTGFPDTQY

v_gene: TRBV14
j_gene: TRBJ1-1
d_gene: .
CDR3aa: ASSPPGMNTEAF